This is a list of T cell receptor beta chains from one sample in a study of cytomegalovirus exposure and HLA in healthy donors. TCRdb's copy holds only in-frame clones and misses some; the assay was immunoSEQ multiplex PCR. The profile shows about 110,000 clones, 74% of them singletons. The sequencing input was PBMCs. The receptors shown here come from a man between 50 and 59 years old in good health and CMV-seropositive. Each CDR3 is given with its conserved first and last residue. The order of the fields is J gene, V gene, clone size, CDR3 length, D gene, CDR3 protein, CDR3 DNA. The D gene is left open where the match is weak. Clone size is stated in some rows and not others, as once, few, many or a class when expanded.

TRBJ2-3 | TRBV19 | once | 16 | TRBD1 | CASSPTGGSGTDTQYF | TGTGCCAGTAGTCCCACAGGGGGCAGTGGAACAGATACGCAGTATTTT
TRBJ2-3 | TRBV7-2 | . | 14 | . | CASSLSVWDNTQYF | TGTGCCAGCAGCTTATCGGTATGGGACAACACGCAGTATTTT
TRBJ1-4 | TRBV30 | . | 13 | . | CAWTAQANEKLFF | TGTGCCTGGACCGCTCAGGCTAATGAAAAACTGTTTTTT
TRBJ2-7 | TRBV5-1 | . | 14 | TRBD1 | CASSSGQGHDEQYF | TGCGCCAGCAGCTCGGGACAGGGGCATGACGAGCAGTACTTC
TRBJ2-7 | TRBV30 | . | 16 | TRBD2 | CAWSPQLAGVPWRSNF | TGTGCCTGGAGCCCTCAACTAGCGGGAGTTCCCTGGCGGTCGAACTTC
TRBJ1-6 | TRBV9 | few | 15 | . | CASSPRGLTNSPLHF | TGTGCCAGCAGCCCCCGGGGACTGACCAATTCACCCCTCCACTTT
TRBJ2-5 | TRBV5-1 | . | 16 | . | CASSFQGRGGQETQYF | TGCGCCAGCAGCTTCCAAGGGAGGGGGGGCCAAGAGACCCAGTACTTC
TRBJ1-3 | TRBV2 | few | 15 | . | CASRRYLSSGNTIYF | TGTGCCAGCAGGCGATATTTAAGCTCTGGAAACACCATATATTTT
TRBJ2-6 | TRBV7-6 | . | 17 | TRBD2 | CASSLEVGGSGANVLTF | TGTGCCAGCAGCTTAGAGGTGGGGGGGTCTGGGGCCAACGTCCTGACTTTC
TRBJ1-1 | TRBV6-5 | . | 16 | . | CASSYSYGTPLEEAFF | TGTGCCAGCAGTTACTCTTACGGGACACCCCTCGAAGAAGCTTTCTTT
TRBJ1-3 | TRBV5-4 | . | 14 | . | CASSWGEAGNTIYF | TGTGCCAGCAGCTGGGGAGAGGCCGGAAACACCATATATTTT
TRBJ1-5 | TRBV5-8 | once | 15 | . | CASNFRGRGNQPQHF | TGTGCCAGCAACTTCAGGGGTAGGGGCAATCAGCCCCAGCATTTT
TRBJ1-1 | TRBV2 | . | 13 | . | CASREEGGTEAFF | TGTGCCAGCAGAGAGGAGGGTGGCACTGAAGCTTTCTTT
TRBJ2-5 | TRBV2 | few | 14 | TRBD2 | CASSETSGEETQYF | TGTGCCAGCAGTGAGACTAGCGGGGAAGAGACCCAGTACTTC
TRBJ1-1 | TRBV14 | . | 17 | . | CASSQDVMALPNTEAFF | TGTGCCAGCAGCCAAGATGTAATGGCCTTGCCGAACACTGAAGCTTTCTTT
TRBJ2-2 | TRBV30 | . | 16 | TRBD1 | CAWSRGQGRSTGELFF | TGTGCCTGGAGTCGAGGACAGGGGCGTAGCACCGGGGAGCTGTTTTTT
TRBJ2-7 | TRBV11-1 | . | 13 | . | CASSLGTNYEQYF | TGTGCCAGCAGCTTAGGGACTAACTACGAGCAGTACTTC